This T cell receptor beta chain was sequenced in a study of blood T cell repertoires in COVID-19. In the study overall: The origin of the acute and convalescent COVID-19 samples was the United States, Italy and Spain. PBMCs, B-cell-depleted T cells, or T cells provided the cDNA or gDNA that made up the material.

Original handling: Estimates of nucleated cell counts were drawn from the amplification of reference gene primers. The data were produced by immunoSEQ multiplex PCR, yet TCRdb's version contains in-frame clones alone and is incomplete. That table supplies the V and J calls and clone size; D and trimming were determined from the DNA. The sample lists some 64,000 clones, approximately 91% occurring once. With 5 bases clipped from V and 9 bases from J, the junction kept 17 bases outside the gene matches. The length of the CDR3 is 16 residues. The germline V gene has CDR1 LGHDT and CDR2 YNNKEL (reference sequence).

This clonotype was sampled from a man in his forties or fifties with active COVID-19. This chain joins TRBV3-1 (or the pseudogene TRBV3-2) and TRBJ2-5; 8 bases fit TRBD2. Sequenced: peripheral blood. CDR3 residues: CASSSLSGGNLEAQYF. CDR3 in DNA: TGTGCCAGCAGCTCCCTGTCGGGGGGGAACCTGGAGGCCCAGTACTTC.